Listed below are T cell receptor beta chains from one sample, sequenced in a study of shared clonotypes between healthy human individuals. Libraries were prepared by immunoSEQ multiplex PCR; TCRdb keeps only in-frame clonotypes and omits some of them. The sample records about 2.1 million clones, about 94% being singletons. Input material: naive CD8+ T cells from PBMCs. These receptors all stem from a man aged 18 to 30 in good health. Some clones in this sample may be carry-over from other donors' samples. CDR3s include the opening cysteine and the closing phenylalanine or tryptophan. The order of the fields is CDR3 length, D gene, J gene, V gene, CDR3 DNA, CDR3 protein. The D gene is left open where the match is weak.

14 TRBD2 TRBJ2-7 TRBV18 TGTGCCAGCTCAGAAGGACTAGTTTCCTACGAGCAGTACTTC CASSEGLVSYEQYF
14 - TRBJ2-1 TRBV28 TGTGCCAGCAGTTTAGTTGCTAGCGCCAATGAGCAGTTCTTC CASSLVASANEQFF
15 - TRBJ2-1 TRBV27 TGTGCCAGCAGCCTCGGGGCAGGGGGGGTCAATGAGCAGTTCTTC CASSLGAGGVNEQFF
16 TRBD1 TRBJ2-7 TRBV7-8 TGTGCCAGCAGCTTAGCGTGGACAGGGGTTTCCTACGAGCAGTACTTC CASSLAWTGVSYEQYF
12 TRBD1 TRBJ1-2 TRBV9 TGTGCCAGCAGTTCAGGACAGGATGGCTACACCTTC CASSSGQDGYTF
17 - TRBJ2-1 TRBV7-9 TGTGCCAGCAGCTTAGATTTAAGGCAGGAACCCTACAATGAGCAGTTCTTC CASSLDLRQEPYNEQFF
14 - TRBJ2-7 TRBV7-8 TGTGCCAGCAGCCCGGGACTCGCATCCTACGAGCAGTACTTC CASSPGLASYEQYF
12 - TRBJ2-7 TRBV7-9 TGTGCCAGCAGCTTGCCGGGGGACGAGCAGTACTTC CASSLPGDEQYF
15 - TRBJ2-1 TRBV27 TGTGCCAGCAGTCTGTGGGGGAGAGGAGGGCATGAGCAGTTCTTC CASSLWGRGGHEQFF
15 - TRBJ2-3 TRBV21-1 TGTGCCAGCAGAACGACACTCCCAAGCACAGATACGCAGTATTTT CASRTTLPSTDTQYF
13 - TRBJ1-1 TRBV19 TGTGCCAGTAGTAGGGGGGGCCAACTTGAAGCTTTCTTT CASSRGGQLEAFF